This TCR beta chain was identified in a study of shared clonotypes between healthy human individuals. Study-level findings and limits: Estimated richness values were generally larger in naive subsets than in memory subsets.

The protocol was immunoSEQ multiplex PCR, while the TCRdb copy is restricted to in-frame clones and leaves out a portion. This table has fewer than 400,000 clones, 74% appearing once. Germline V gene data show CDR1 as SEHNR and CDR2 as FQNEAQ (reference sequence). CDR3 size: 11 residues. V was clipped by 5 bases and J by 7 bases, with 8 bases between them. Note on this clone: No antigen is known for it.

The chain combines TRBV7-9 with TRBJ1-1; D unresolved. The origin of this receptor is a man aged 30 to 45 in good health. Material: memory CD4+ T cells sorted from blood. Subset meaning: CD45RA-negative fraction. CDR3 DNA: TGTGCCAGCAGCCCAGCTTTTGAAGCTTTCTTT. This gives the protein CASSPAFEAFF.